The 23 T cell receptor beta chains in this list originate from one sample, sequenced in a study of cytomegalovirus exposure and HLA in healthy donors. Primers for the PCR totalled 60 Vbeta and 13 Jbeta. This table comes from immunoSEQ multiplex PCR, and its TCRdb copy is limited to in-frame clones, with some not included. The profile shows about 87,000 clones, less than 80% of them singletons. Sequenced input: PBMCs. These receptors were obtained from a man aged 30 to 45 in good health and CMV-seropositive.

J is TRBJ1-1 and V is TRBV2; D possibly corresponds to TRBD1 (6 bases). Trimming pared 6 bases from V and 1 base from J, leaving 12 bases between. This CDR3 comprises 14 residues. Germline V gene sequence: CDR1 SNHLY, CDR2 FYNNEI. The CDR3 nucleotides are TGTGCCAGCAGGAGGACAGACGAGAACACTGAAGCTTTCTTT. This gives the protein CASRRTDENTEAFF.

Details on this clone: One end of the junction fails to match germline, which may point to a read error. The rearrangement joins TRBV7-9 to TRBJ2-7; no definite D call. Germline V gene sequence: CDR1 SEHNR, CDR2 FQNEAQ (reference sequence). The CDR3 is 12 residues long. This chain's CDR3 is CSSSRDTYEQYF. CDR3 in DNA: TGTTCCAGCAGCAGAGACACCTACGAGCAGTACTTC.

The chain combines TRBV9 with TRBJ1-4; the D gene is possibly TRBD1 (6 bases). Germline V gene sequence: CDR1 SGDLS, CDR2 YYNGEE. This CDR3 is built from 17 residues. The ends were cut back, 0 bases at V and 8 bases at J, with 20 bases in the middle. DNA for the CDR3: TGTGCCAGCAGCGTAGAGGGACATCCCCGAGGGGCGGAAAAACTGTTTTTT. Protein product: CASSVEGHPRGAEKLFF. Drawing the rest from reference TRBV9 and TRBJ1-4, the complete variable domain is DSGVTQTPKHLITATGQRVTLRCSPRSGDLSVYWYQQSLDQGLQFLIQYYNGEERAKGNILERFSAQQFPDLHSELNLSSLELGDSALYFCASSVEGHPRGAEKLFFGSGTQLSVL.

J is TRBJ2-1 and V is TRBV30, with 11 bases that match TRBD1. Looked up from germline, CDR1 is GTSNPN and CDR2 is SVGIG (reference sequence). The CDR3 is 16 amino acids. Germline trimming cut 2 bases from V and 9 bases from J; bases unmatched to any gene: 12. CDR3 protein: CAWSCTLDRGRGEQFF. The CDR3 nucleotides are TGTGCCTGGAGTTGTACACTGGACAGGGGGCGCGGTGAGCAGTTCTTC.

This clone was found a few times. J is TRBJ2-1 and V is TRBV27, with 10 bases matching TRBD2. The V gene's germline CDR1 is MNHEY and CDR2 SMNVEV (reference sequence). The V and J ends lost 5 bases and 7 bases, in that order; junction bases with no gene match: 5. The CDR3 is 14 amino acids. For the CDR3, the DNA is TGTGCCAGCAGTCCGGGGACTAGCGTGAATGAGCAGTTCTTC. Translated: CASSPGTSVNEQFF.

This clone was observed a handful of times. V usage is TRBV5-1 and J usage is TRBJ1-1, with D perhaps TRBD1 (5 bases). The CDR3 has 16 amino acids. The ends were cut back, 1 base at V and 1 base at J, with 14 bases in the middle. Germline CDR1 and CDR2: SGHRS and YFSETQ. The CDR3 nucleotides are TGCGCCAGCAGCTTGCCGGCAGGGCAGGGGAACACTGAAGCTTTCTTT. Translating gives CASSLPAGQGNTEAFF.

This chain uses TRBV6-5 with TRBJ2-6; 8 bases match TRBD1. The germline gives CDR1 MNHEY, CDR2 SVGAGI. V was clipped by 0 bases and J by 12 bases; unmatched bases: 7. The CDR3 extends over 15 amino acids. The DNA of the CDR3 is TGTGCCAGCAGTTACTCTGACCCAGGGGGCGCCGTCCTGACTTTC. Translated: CASSYSDPGGAVLTF.

This sequence joins TRBV5-1 and TRBJ2-2; 9 bases line up with TRBD2. The ends lost 2 bases at V and 3 bases at J; junction bases unmatched: 5. This CDR3 has 16 residues. Germline-derived CDR1 and CDR2 are SGHRS and YFSETQ. The CDR3 here is CASSFRRGGYTGELFF. CDR3 DNA: TGCGCCAGCAGCTTCCGGCGGGGGGGCTACACCGGGGAGCTGTTTTTT.

The chain joins TRBV6-5 to TRBJ1-2; D is possibly TRBD1 (6 bases). Germline V gene data show CDR1 as MNHEY and CDR2 as SVGAGI. The CDR3 contains 14 residues. The V end was cut by 6 bases, the J end by 4 bases, with 15 bases between. In DNA, the CDR3 is TGTGCCAGCAGCCCCGGACAGTTCTTCTATGGCTACACCTTC. This sequence encodes CASSPGQFFYGYTF.

J is TRBJ1-5 and V is TRBV6-6; 9 bases are a match to TRBD1. Germline assignment: CDR1 MNHNY and CDR2 SVGAGI (reference sequence). This CDR3 has 15 amino acids. The ends lost 6 bases at V and 2 bases at J; junction bases unmatched: 5. The CDR3 reads CASSETGGGNQPQHF. CDR3 DNA sequence: TGTGCCAGCAGCGAGACAGGGGGTGGCAATCAGCCCCAGCATTTT.

This chain connects TRBV14 to TRBJ1-2; the match to TRBD1 covers 7 bases. The CDR3 spans 13 residues. CDR1 SGHDN and CDR2 FVKESK come from the germline V gene. V was pared by 4 bases and J by 4 bases, with 3 bases of the junction left unmatched. The CDR3 coding sequence is TGTGCCAGCAGCCGGGGACAGCTCTATGGCTACACCTTC. Protein sequence: CASSRGQLYGYTF.

The rearrangement uses TRBV15 and TRBJ1-1; 8 bases are shared with TRBD1. The length of the CDR3 is 15 residues. Trimming took 3 bases from V and 8 from J; bases not matched to a gene: 11. CDR1 is LNHNV and CDR2 is YYDKDF in the germline V gene (reference sequence). This CDR3 is CATSSGTGGFAEAFF. DNA of the CDR3: TGTGCCACCAGCAGCGGGACAGGTGGTTTCGCGGAAGCTTTCTTT.

The chain carries TRBV19 and TRBJ1-5; tentative D call: TRBD1 (6 bases). The CDR3 runs 17 residues. The V gene's germline CDR1 is LNHDA and CDR2 SQIVND (reference sequence). The V end was cut by 5 bases, the J end by 5 bases, with 22 bases between. This CDR3 is CASSPRQAHRGDQPQHF. The DNA for the CDR3 is TGTGCCAGTAGTCCTAGACAGGCCCATAGGGGAGATCAGCCCCAGCATTTT.

V is TRBV20-1 and J is TRBJ1-1; D remains ambiguous. The CDR3 contains 11 residues. Germline lookup yields CDR1 DFQATT and CDR2 SNEGSKA (reference sequence). Trimming left V 3 bases short and J 4 bases short, with 6 bases between. Here the CDR3 reads CSARGSTEAFF. Here the CDR3 DNA reads TGCAGTGCTAGGGGGAGCACTGAAGCTTTCTTT.

This clone has only a few counts. The chain is built from TRBV4-1 and TRBJ1-5; D is perhaps TRBD1 (6 bases). This CDR3 is 17 amino acids long. V was clipped by 0 bases and J by 9 bases, with 21 bases between them. Germline V lookup: CDR1 MGHRA, CDR2 YSYEKL. CDR3 sequence reads: CASSQELRVQLGGPQHF. DNA of the CDR3: TGCGCCAGCAGCCAAGAGCTAAGGGTTCAGCTAGGGGGGCCCCAGCATTTT.

The CDR3 spells CSVYSQGGNTGELFF. The CDR3 coding sequence is TGCAGCGTTTATTCACAGGGGGGGAACACCGGGGAGCTGTTTTTT. This rearrangement joins TRBV29-1 to TRBJ2-2; TRBD1 agrees at 8 bases. The V and J ends lost 5 bases and 1 base, in that order; junction bases with no gene match: 6. Germline CDR1 is SQVTM and CDR2 is ANQGSEA. The CDR3 consists of 15 residues.

The chain employs TRBV7-3 and TRBJ2-3; D unresolved. Trimming removed 1 base at V and 5 bases at J, with 4 bases between. CDR1 SGHTA and CDR2 FQGTGA come from the germline V gene. This CDR3 contains 12 residues. This CDR3 reads CASSLSGDTQYF. As DNA, the CDR3 is TGTGCCAGCAGCTTAAGCGGAGATACGCAGTATTTT.

This rearrangement joins TRBV2 to TRBJ1-2; possibly TRBD1 for D (5 bases). Trimming left V 2 bases short and J 6 bases short, with 13 bases between. The CDR3 contains 14 residues. CDR1 is SNHLY, CDR2 FYNNEI, per germline. The CDR3 nucleotides are TGTGCCAGCAGTGAAAGGGGACGGAGGGATGGCTACACCTTC. Translation gives CASSERGRRDGYTF.

This clone was observed many times. CDR3 bases: TGTGCCAGTAGGCCCCCGGGACTAGCGGGAACCGGGGAGCTGTTTTTT. It specifies CASRPPGLAGTGELFF. The V call is TRBV19, the J call TRBJ2-2; 13 bases line up with TRBD2. With V trimmed by 6 bases and J by 5 bases, 6 bases remained unmatched. Germline V gene data show CDR1 as LNHDA and CDR2 as SQIVND (reference sequence). This CDR3 region has 16 residues. The full variable domain, its missing parts supplied by reference TRBV19 and TRBJ2-2, is DGGITQSPKYLFRKEGQNVTLSCEQNLNHDAMYWYRQDPGQGLRLIYYSQIVNDFQKGDIAEGYSVSREKKESFPLTVTSAQKNPTAFYLCASRPPGLAGTGELFFGEGSRLTVL.

The rearrangement uses TRBV7-9 and TRBJ2-7; TRBD2 aligns across 11 bases. CDR3 length: 15 residues. The germline V gene has CDR1 SEHNR and CDR2 FQNEAQ (reference sequence). V was clipped by 6 bases and J by 7 bases; unmatched bases: 11. The CDR3 loop is CASSPHSGRAEEQYF. The CDR3 DNA is TGTGCCAGCAGTCCTCATAGCGGGAGGGCGGAAGAGCAGTACTTC.

The CDR3 region has the DNA TGCAGTGCCGGTAATAACGAGCAGTACTTC. Residues: CSAGNNEQYF. The chain joins TRBV20-1 to TRBJ2-7; D not certain. The ends were cut back, 6 bases at V and 5 bases at J, with 8 bases in the middle. Germline loops: CDR1 DFQATT, CDR2 SNEGSKA (reference sequence). There are 10 residues in the CDR3.

This clone turned up a few times. The chain couples TRBV15 to TRBJ2-2; 11 nucleotides agree with TRBD2. The J segment lost 7 bases and the V segment lost 5 bases, leaving 6 bases of the junction unmatched. The germline V gene has CDR1 LNHNV and CDR2 YYDKDF (reference sequence). There are 15 residues in the CDR3. The CDR3 DNA sequence: TGTGCCACCAGCCCGGGGACTAGCGGACACGGGGAGCTGTTTTTT. This gives the protein CATSPGTSGHGELFF.

The V and J genes are TRBV6-6 and TRBJ1-1, with TRBD1 matching over 8 bases. The CDR3 has 13 amino acids. Germline trimming cut 6 bases from V and 4 bases from J; bases unmatched to any gene: 4. Germline CDR1 and CDR2: MNHNY and SVGAGI (reference sequence). The CDR3 here is CASSRTGSTEAFF. The CDR3 region has the DNA TGTGCCAGCAGCCGGACAGGGAGCACTGAAGCTTTCTTT.